This passage covers 25 T cell receptor beta chains from one sample sequenced in a study of blood T cell repertoires in COVID-19. The data were produced by immunoSEQ multiplex PCR, yet TCRdb's version contains in-frame clones alone and is incomplete. The data hold just over 300,000 clones, with roughly 85% observed a single time. The sequenced sample consisted of PBMCs or T cells enriched from blood (not recorded which). The receptors shown here come from a young man who had recovered from COVID-19.

This chain links TRBV7-9 with TRBJ2-5; possibly TRBD2 for D (7 bases). Deletions cut 9 bases from V and 3 bases from J, with 20 bases between. The length of the CDR3 is 15 residues. The germline V gene has CDR1 SEHNR and CDR2 FQNEAQ (reference sequence). DNA for the CDR3: TGTGCCAGTCTGTCGAGGGGGGGCCTTAAAGAGACCCAGTACTTC. Translating it yields CASLSRGGLKETQYF.

The V gene is TRBV5-1, the J gene TRBJ2-5, with 8 bases identical to TRBD1. The CDR3 is 14 amino acids. The J segment lost 1 base and the V segment lost 4 bases, leaving 3 bases of the junction unmatched. Germline V CDR1 and CDR2: SGHRS, YFSETQ. The CDR3 loop reads CASSLGQGQETQYF. The DNA for the CDR3 is TGCGCCAGCAGCCTCGGACAGGGCCAAGAGACCCAGTACTTC.

This clone appeared once. The chain carries TRBV18 and TRBJ2-1, with D unclear. Deletions cut 3 bases from V and 9 bases from J, with 12 bases between. This CDR3 has 13 amino acids. Germline loops: CDR1 KGHSH, CDR2 LQKENI. CDR3: CASSPGREGEQFF. The CDR3 DNA follows: TGTGCCAGCTCACCGGGCCGAGAAGGTGAGCAGTTCTTC. Drawing the rest from reference TRBV18 and TRBJ2-1, the complete variable domain is NAGVMQNPRHLVRRRGQEARLRCSPMKGHSHVYWYRQLPEEGLKFMVYLQKENIIDESGMPKERFSAEFPKEGPSILRIQQVVRGDSAAYFCASSPGREGEQFFGPGTRLTVL.

Points on this clone: The same CDR3 is also encoded by other DNA sequences in this sample. The rearrangement joins TRBV19 to TRBJ2-7, with 8 bases that match TRBD1. V was pared by 5 bases and J by 0 bases, with 3 bases of the junction left unmatched. This CDR3 has 14 residues. The germline V gene encodes CDR1 LNHDA and CDR2 SQIVND (reference sequence). CDR3 residues: CASSSGQGSYEQYF. Written as DNA, the CDR3 is TGTGCCAGTAGTTCTGGACAGGGCTCCTACGAGCAGTACTTC.

V is TRBV27 and J is TRBJ1-6, with 7 bases fitting TRBD1. From germline, CDR1 is MNHEY and CDR2 SMNVEV (reference sequence). The CDR3 extends over 15 amino acids. With V trimmed by 3 bases and J by 8 bases, 7 bases remained unmatched. DNA for the CDR3: TGTGCCAGCAGTTTTCGACAGGGCAGGGATTCACCCCTCCACTTT. Translating it yields CASSFRQGRDSPLHF.

The chain recombines TRBV25-1 with TRBJ1-2; D not certain. Per the germline V gene, CDR1 is MGHDK and CDR2 is SYGVNS. CDR3 length equals 15 residues. The V and J ends lost 4 bases and 1 base respectively, with 13 bases between them. The CDR3 region has the DNA TGTGCCAGCAGTGCGACATCGACCTATAACTATGGCTACACCTTC. It specifies CASSATSTYNYGYTF.

The chain employs TRBV24-1 and TRBJ2-5; 7 nucleotides agree with TRBD2. The CDR3 totals 15 residues. Germline trimming cut 3 bases from V and 5 bases from J; bases unmatched to any gene: 8. Germline assignment: CDR1 KGHDR and CDR2 SFDVKD. The DNA for the CDR3 is TGTGCCACCAGTGATGGGAGCGGGGCTGGGGAGACCCAGTACTTC. The encoded protein is CATSDGSGAGETQYF.

The V call is TRBV7-9, the J call TRBJ2-3, with 9 bases fitting TRBD2. The CDR3 runs to 18 residues. The V and J ends lost 0 bases and 7 bases, in that order; junction bases with no gene match: 14. CDR1 SEHNR and CDR2 FQNEAQ come from the germline V gene (reference sequence). The CDR3 loop reads CASSLAVLAGAGEHTQYF. CDR3 sequence (DNA): TGTGCCAGCAGCTTAGCGGTATTAGCGGGGGCCGGGGAGCATACGCAGTATTTT.

The rearrangement uses TRBV30 and TRBJ2-3; the D gene is possibly TRBD1 (5 bases). Trimming pared 3 bases from V and 2 bases from J, leaving 9 bases between. CDR3 length equals 13 residues. The germline gives CDR1 GTSNPN, CDR2 SVGIG (reference sequence). DNA for the CDR3: TGTGCCTGGAGCCAGGGCCTCACAGATACGCAGTATTTT. It specifies CAWSQGLTDTQYF. The full variable domain, with the rest looked up from reference TRBV30 and TRBJ2-3, is SQTIHQWPATLVQPVGSPLSLECTVEGTSNPNLYWYRQAAGRGLQLLFYSVGIGQISSEVPQNLSASRPQDRQFILSSKKLLLSDSGFYLCAWSQGLTDTQYFGPGTRLTVL.

The chain combines TRBV9 with TRBJ2-3; maybe TRBD1 (5 bases). V dropped 0 bases and J dropped 1 base, with 15 bases sitting between them. Germline values: CDR1 SGDLS, CDR2 YYNGEE. The CDR3 has 17 residues. As DNA, the CDR3 is TGTGCCAGCAGCGTAGATGATGGTGGGGCACGCACAGATACGCAGTATTTT. Its protein is CASSVDDGGARTDTQYF. The whole variable domain, filled in from reference TRBV9 and TRBJ2-3, reads DSGVTQTPKHLITATGQRVTLRCSPRSGDLSVYWYQQSLDQGLQFLIQYYNGEERAKGNILERFSAQQFPDLHSELNLSSLELGDSALYFCASSVDDGGARTDTQYFGPGTRLTVL.

This clone was counted once. The V call is TRBV19, the J call TRBJ2-1; 8 nucleotides match TRBD2. The CDR3 covers 16 residues. In germline, CDR1 is LNHDA, CDR2 SQIVND (reference sequence). The ends lost 6 bases at V and 2 bases at J; junction bases unmatched: 9. The CDR3 protein is CASSPQGSGAYNEQFF. The CDR3 DNA sequence: TGTGCCAGTAGCCCGCAAGGTAGCGGGGCCTACAATGAGCAGTTCTTC. Complete variable domain (other parts from reference TRBV19 and TRBJ2-1): DGGITQSPKYLFRKEGQNVTLSCEQNLNHDAMYWYRQDPGQGLRLIYYSQIVNDFQKGDIAEGYSVSREKKESFPLTVTSAQKNPTAFYLCASSPQGSGAYNEQFFGPGTRLTVL.

The chain combines TRBV4-1 with TRBJ1-2; unclear D gene. The germline gives CDR1 MGHRA, CDR2 YSYEKL. V shed 5 bases and J shed 8 bases, with 18 bases lying between them. This CDR3 region has 14 residues. The CDR3 DNA follows: TGCGCCAGCAGCGCAAGCACCGGTTTATCCGGCTACACCTTC. It yields the protein CASSASTGLSGYTF.

The chain recombines TRBV20-1 with TRBJ1-2, with D unclear. Germline V gives CDR1 DFQATT, CDR2 SNEGSKA (reference sequence). V lost 3 bases to trimming and J lost 7 bases, with 15 bases between them. This CDR3 contains 13 residues. CDR3 DNA sequence: TGCAGTGCTAGTCCACTGGGCGAAAGTGGCTACACCTTC. It specifies CSASPLGESGYTF.

The chain carries TRBV30 and TRBJ1-5; 8 nucleotides line up with TRBD1. Germline loops: CDR1 GTSNPN, CDR2 SVGIG (reference sequence). The CDR3 consists of 14 residues. V lost 0 bases to trimming and J lost 2 bases; unmatched junction nucleotides: 0. The CDR3 region is CAWSVDRGNQPQHF. The CDR3, as DNA: TGTGCCTGGAGTGTGGACAGGGGCAATCAGCCCCAGCATTTT.

This clone was counted once. The CDR3 bases are TGCGCCAGCAGCCGAAAGGACAGGGACGATCAGCCCCAGCATTTT. This translates into CASSRKDRDDQPQHF. The chain links TRBV4-1 to TRBJ1-5, with TRBD1 matching 8 bases. Germline V CDR1 and CDR2: MGHRA, YSYEKL. The CDR3 has 15 amino acids. The V and J ends lost 4 bases and 5 bases, in that order; junction bases with no gene match: 7.

In this sample, this clone turned up a few times. The chain combines TRBV3-1 (or the pseudogene TRBV3-2) with TRBJ1-1; D uncertain. Germline V gives CDR1 LGHDT, CDR2 YNNKEL (reference sequence). The CDR3 length is 15 residues. The V and J ends lost 4 bases and 0 bases respectively, with 12 bases between them. The CDR3 reads CASSPVENMNTEAFF. Here the CDR3 DNA reads TGTGCCAGCAGCCCCGTGGAGAATATGAACACTGAAGCTTTCTTT.

The chain has TRBV10-3 and TRBJ1-1; TRBD1 agrees at 8 bases. Germline CDR1 is ENHRY and CDR2 is SYGVKD. With 7 bases clipped from V and 4 bases from J, the junction kept 11 bases outside the gene matches. This CDR3 has 15 residues. CDR3 bases: TGTGCCATCACCCCGGACAGGGCAGGATTCACTGAAGCTTTCTTT. Translating it yields CAITPDRAGFTEAFF.

This chain connects TRBV5-1 to TRBJ1-2; 9 bases are shared with TRBD1. The ends lost 4 bases at V and 3 bases at J; junction bases unmatched: 7. The CDR3 sequence is 15 residues long. Germline V lookup: CDR1 SGHRS, CDR2 YFSETQ. The CDR3 reads CASSIQGAPDYGYTF. CDR3 sequence (DNA): TGCGCCAGCAGCATACAGGGGGCGCCGGACTATGGCTACACCTTC.

This chain joins TRBV19 and TRBJ1-1; 7 bases fit TRBD1. This CDR3 contains 16 residues. Germline-derived CDR1 and CDR2 are LNHDA and SQIVND (reference sequence). J lost 6 bases, V lost 4 bases, and 14 bases had no gene match. The CDR3 here is CASSKPTGRVAAEAFF. CDR3 DNA: TGTGCCAGTAGTAAGCCGACAGGGCGGGTTGCGGCTGAAGCTTTCTTT.

The chain is built from TRBV6-5 and TRBJ1-1, with TRBD1 matching 7 bases. Germline V gene sequence: CDR1 MNHEY, CDR2 SVGAGI. V was clipped by 6 bases and J by 1 base; unmatched bases: 5. This CDR3 is 14 amino acids long. The CDR3: CASRATGTNTEAFF. CDR3 in DNA: TGTGCCAGCAGGGCGACAGGGACGAACACTGAAGCTTTCTTT.

The chain carries TRBV7-2 and TRBJ2-6, with a possible D match to TRBD1 (6 bases). The CDR3 consists of 15 residues. Germline V gene lookup returns CDR1 SGHTA and CDR2 FQGNSA. The V and J ends lost 5 bases and 2 bases respectively, with 10 bases between them. In nucleotides, the CDR3 is TGTGCCAGCAGCCACCAGGGGACTGGGGCCAACGTCCTGACTTTC. Amino acids: CASSHQGTGANVLTF.

The chain joins TRBV18 to TRBJ2-2; 7 bases line up with TRBD1. Per germline, CDR1 KGHSH and CDR2 LQKENI. The length of the CDR3 is 17 residues. V shed 3 bases, J shed 0 bases, and the junction held 7 bases outside the gene matches. DNA for the CDR3: TGTGCCAGCTCACCTTACAGGGGACCATCGAACACCGGGGAGCTGTTTTTT. This encodes CASSPYRGPSNTGELFF.

The V gene is TRBV29-1, the J gene TRBJ1-2, with 7 bases aligning to TRBD1. The CDR3 has 13 residues. With V trimmed by 5 bases and J by 12 bases, 15 bases remained unmatched. The germline CDR1 and CDR2 sequences are SQVTM and ANQGSEA. The CDR3 DNA reads as TGCAGCGTTACGGGCGGGCAGGGGGGCCGGCACACCTTC. Amino acids: CSVTGGQGGRHTF.

This clone was found a few times. V gene TRBV19 combines with J gene TRBJ1-5, with 8 bases that match TRBD1. CDR1 is LNHDA and CDR2 is SQIVND in the germline V gene (reference sequence). Germline trimming cut 5 bases from V and 0 bases from J; bases unmatched to any gene: 12. This CDR3 contains 18 residues. DNA for the CDR3: TGTGCCAGTAGTTGGCGACAGGGGAGCGTATATAGCAATCAGCCCCAGCATTTT. Protein: CASSWRQGSVYSNQPQHF.

This clone was picked up a small number of times. DNA of the CDR3: TGTGCCTGGAGTGCAAACAGTAAAAACTATGGCTACACCTTC. Translated, it gives CAWSANSKNYGYTF. The V call is TRBV30, the J call TRBJ1-2; D remains ambiguous. Germline V gene sequence: CDR1 GTSNPN, CDR2 SVGIG (reference sequence). This CDR3 has 14 residues. V was clipped by 1 base and J by 2 bases, with 11 bases between them.